This T cell receptor (beta chain) originates from a study of technical replicates of blood from a few donors. Sequenced by immunoSEQ multiplex PCR; TCRdb stores in-frame clones only, minus some. The sample yields over 75,000 clones, approximately 97% seen once. Germline V gene lookup returns CDR1 SGHAT and CDR2 FQNNGV. The CDR3 has 16 amino acids. With 4 bases removed from V and 6 bases from J, the gap between germline ends came to 21 bases. V gene TRBV11-2 combines with J gene TRBJ1-2; D unclear. The sequence was obtained from a human donor in good health. Input material: T cells isolated from PBMCs. The CDR3 reads CASSSPSAVWSNGYTF. The CDR3 DNA is TGTGCCAGCAGCTCCCCGTCGGCAGTTTGGAGTAATGGCTACACCTTC.